Listed below are T cell receptor beta chains from one sample, sequenced in a study of regulatory T cells in long-lasting Graves disease. TCRdb reprocessed the multiplex PCR reads with MiXCR, giving one entry per CDR3 protein. The sample carries 300,000 to 350,000 distinct CDR3 sequences, 20% recorded once. Sequenced here: peripheral blood mononuclear cells (PBMCs), sampled when the disease was refractory, from a patient treated with antithyroid drugs. The receptor source for this set is a female donor with Graves disease. CDR3s include the opening cysteine and the closing phenylalanine or tryptophan. A D gene is named only where the DNA matches it firmly. Clone size is stated in some rows and not others, as once, few, many or a class when expanded.

D gene | CDR3 length | J gene | V gene | clone size | CDR3 DNA | CDR3 protein
. | 17 | TRBJ1-2 | TRBV6-1 | many | TGTGCCAGCAGTGATTTCCACGCGGACAGCTCTAACTATGGCTACACCTTC | CASSDFHADSSNYGYTF
TRBD1 | 14 | TRBJ1-2 | TRBV12-3/TRBV12-4 | . | TGTGCCAGCAGCCGCCAGGGGGGACTCTATGGCTACACCTTC | CASSRQGGLYGYTF
TRBD1 | 15 | TRBJ2-7 | TRBV6-9 | . | TGTGCCAGCAGTTACTACCGGGACAGCTCCTACGAGCAGTACTTC | CASSYYRDSSYEQYF
. | 16 | TRBJ1-1 | TRBV11-2 | many | TGTGCCAGCAGCCCGACCCGGATAAGGGGAAGGTCTGAAGCTTTCTTT | CASSPTRIRGRSEAFF
. | 15 | TRBJ2-3 | TRBV6-2/TRBV6-3 | few | TGTGCCAGCAGTCTCGGACCGGGGAGAACAGATACGCAGTATTTT | CASSLGPGRTDTQYF
TRBD1 | 11 | TRBJ1-1 | TRBV20-1 | few | TGCAGTGCTAGAGGAGGGGGCGCAGCTTTCTTT | CSARGGGAAFF
TRBD2 | 15 | TRBJ2-1 | TRBV20-1 | few | TGCAGTGCTAGAGATCCTGGACTAGCCCACAATGAGCAGTTCTTC | CSARDPGLAHNEQFF
TRBD1 | 15 | TRBJ1-1 | TRBV12-3/TRBV12-4 | many | TGTGCCAGCAGGGAGACAGGGGCACTGAACACTGAAGCTTTCTTT | CASRETGALNTEAFF
. | 14 | TRBJ1-2 | TRBV7-2 | many | TGTGCCAGCAGCAACGGGGGGACGGTCTATGGCTACACCTTC | CASSNGGTVYGYTF
TRBD2 | 13 | TRBJ2-7 | TRBV19 | few | TGTGCCAGTAGGGCCCGGGGGGAATACGAGCAGTACTTC | CASRARGEYEQYF
. | 17 | TRBJ1-1 | TRBV7-9 | . | TGTGCCAGCAGCTTAGGGCCCCAATACGGGCTGAACACTGAAGCTTTCTTT | CASSLGPQYGLNTEAFF
. | 16 | TRBJ1-2 | TRBV6-2/TRBV6-3 | many | TGTGCCAGCAGTTACTCGACCGGGACACCTAACTATGGCTACACCTTC | CASSYSTGTPNYGYTF
. | 13 | TRBJ2-7 | TRBV12-3/TRBV12-4 | many | TGTGCCAGCAGTTTAGGGGAGTCCTACGAGCAGTACTTC | CASSLGESYEQYF
. | 14 | TRBJ1-2 | TRBV18 | many | TGTGCCAGCTCTCCAAAGACGGGGCAACATGGCTACACCTTC | CASSPKTGQHGYTF
. | 13 | TRBJ2-1 | TRBV7-2 | few | TGTGCCAGCAGCTTACTGGTCGGGAATGAGCAGTTCTTC | CASSLLVGNEQFF
TRBD2 | 17 | TRBJ2-7 | TRBV12-3/TRBV12-4 | many | TGTGCCAGCAGTTTTAGGGAACCAGCGGGGGCACTATACGAGCAGTACTTC | CASSFREPAGALYEQYF
. | 16 | TRBJ1-5 | TRBV6-2/TRBV6-3 | . | TGTGCCAGCAGTTACCAGGCGGTCTATAGCAATCAGCCCCAGCATTTT | CASSYQAVYSNQPQHF
. | 12 | TRBJ1-1 | TRBV29-1 | . | TGCAGCGGTAATAATATTAACACTGAAGCTTTCTTT | CSGNNINTEAFF
. | 15 | TRBJ1-5 | TRBV19 | few | TGTGCCAGTAGTATTTCTTCGGGAAGCAATCAGCCCCAGCATTTT | CASSISSGSNQPQHF
. | 17 | TRBJ2-5 | TRBV6-1 | few | TGTGCCAGCAGGCCCAGATTAGCCGGGACACAAGAAGAGACCCAGTACTTC | CASRPRLAGTQEETQYF
. | 13 | TRBJ2-2 | TRBV24-1 | many | TGTGCCACCAGGGACTATCCCGGCGGGGAGCTGTTTTTT | CATRDYPGGELFF
TRBD2 | 15 | TRBJ2-7 | TRBV7-2 | many | TGTGCCAGCAGCCTAGCGGGAGGTTTCCCATACGAGCAGTACTTC | CASSLAGGFPYEQYF
. | 17 | TRBJ2-2 | TRBV7-9 | . | TGTGCCAGCAGCTCCAGGGAGGCGGGGCCGAACACCGGGGAGCTGTTTTTT | CASSSREAGPNTGELFF
TRBD1 | 16 | TRBJ1-1 | TRBV11-2 | many | TGTGCCAGCAGCTTAGCGACAGGGGTCCTAAACACTGAAGCTTTCTTT | CASSLATGVLNTEAFF
. | 16 | TRBJ1-2 | TRBV12-3/TRBV12-4 | many | TGTGCCAGCAGTTCTCGGGGGGCCGTAGCTAACTATGGCTACACCTTC | CASSSRGAVANYGYTF
TRBD1 | 14 | TRBJ1-5 | TRBV28 | many | TGTGCCAGCAGTCCGGGACAGGGATATCAGCCCCAGCATTTT | CASSPGQGYQPQHF
. | 20 | TRBJ2-5 | TRBV5-5 | many | TGTGCCAGCAGCCCGGCCGGGACTTCCACGAGTGAGGTCATGAGAGAGACCCAGTACTTC | CASSPAGTSTSEVMRETQYF
. | 17 | TRBJ1-2 | TRBV5-1 | . | TGCGCCAGCAGCTTAGATCACCCGGGACTTAGGAGCCATGGCTACACCTTC | CASSLDHPGLRSHGYTF
. | 15 | TRBJ2-7 | TRBV4-2 | . | TGTGCCAGCAGCCAAGGTGCTAGCCCGGGGTACGAGCAGTACTTC | CASSQGASPGYEQYF
. | 12 | TRBJ2-7 | TRBV7-2 | many | TGTGCCAGCAGCCCATCAGGGGCGCCAATCTACTTC | CASSPSGAPIYF
. | 13 | TRBJ2-7 | TRBV20-1 | many | TGCAGTGCTAGTAAGACTTCCCATTACGAGCAGTACTTC | CSASKTSHYEQYF
TRBD1 | 15 | TRBJ2-5 | TRBV12-3/TRBV12-4 | many | TGTGCCAGCAGGTGGACAGGGTTTGAGAAAGAGACCCAGTACTTC | CASRWTGFEKETQYF
. | 14 | TRBJ2-5 | TRBV18 | . | TGTGCCAGCTCACCTCAGAGGGGGGTCGAGACCCAGTACTTC | CASSPQRGVETQYF
. | 13 | TRBJ2-7 | TRBV20-1 | many | TGCAGTGCTAGAGAGGCAGGAACTTACGAGCAGTACTTC | CSAREAGTYEQYF
TRBD2 | 16 | TRBJ2-5 | TRBV5-1 | few | TGCGCCAGCAGCTTGGCCGGGACTAGCGGGCAAGAGACCCAGTACTTC | CASSLAGTSGQETQYF
. | 15 | TRBJ2-5 | TRBV15 | many | TGTGCCACCAACACCAAAACAGCAGATATGAAGACCCAGTACTTC | CATNTKTADMKTQYF
. | 12 | TRBJ2-2 | TRBV25-1 | . | TGTGCCAGCAGTGAACAGGGCTGGGAGCTGTTTTTT | CASSEQGWELFF